The next 29 T cell receptor beta chains were all read from a single sample in a study of shared clonotypes between healthy human individuals. CD8 cells classed as naive were CD45RO-negative and positively selected for CCR7, excluding terminally differentiated effector memory CD45RA+ cells. Sequencing was performed with immunoSEQ multiplex PCR; in TCRdb, only in-frame clones are kept and a portion is missing. Of over 2 million clones listed, approximately 94% were seen once; the top ten hold roughly 1%. The sample taken for sequencing was naive CD8+ T cells sorted from blood. These receptor sequences come from a man aged 18 to 30 in good health.

The chain is built from TRBV9 and TRBJ2-1, with 10 positions matching TRBD2. This CDR3 spans 15 amino acids. Germline CDR1 is SGDLS and CDR2 is YYNGEE. J was trimmed by 7 bases and V by 3 bases; bases with no gene match: 7. The CDR3, as DNA: TGTGCCAGCAGCGCTATAGCGGGGGGTTGGAATGAGCAGTTCTTC. This encodes CASSAIAGGWNEQFF.

This CDR3 is CSVLTGNTYEQYF. The CDR3 bases are TGCAGCGTTCTGACAGGGAATACCTACGAGCAGTACTTC. The V and J genes are TRBV29-1 and TRBJ2-5; TRBD1 aligns across 7 bases. The J call may be wrong; the DNA end is better matched by TRBJ2-7. The CDR3 is made up of 13 amino acids. From germline, CDR1 is SQVTM and CDR2 ANQGSEA.

CDR3 nucleotides: TGTGCCAGCAGCTTGACAGGGGGCGAGACCCAGTACTTC. Its protein is CASSLTGGETQYF. This chain joins TRBV7-8 and TRBJ2-5; 10 bases map to TRBD1. The CDR3 totals 13 residues. CDR1 and CDR2 (germline): SGHVS, FQNEAQ. Germline trimming cut 3 bases from V and 5 bases from J; bases unmatched to any gene: 0.

Of note for this clone: Different DNA sequences within this sample yield the same CDR3. The genes are TRBV27 and TRBJ1-5, with D unclear. The V gene lost 1 base and the J gene lost 6 bases, with 4 bases spanning the gap. The CDR3 is 12 amino acids. From germline, CDR1 is MNHEY and CDR2 SMNVEV (reference sequence). CDR3 DNA sequence: TGTGCCAGCAGTTTATTGGGTCAGCCCCAGCATTTT. Translation gives CASSLLGQPQHF.

The V call is TRBV7-8, the J call TRBJ2-5, with 7 positions matching TRBD1. Unmatched junction bases numbered 6, after V lost 5 bases and J lost 0 bases. The germline V gene has CDR1 SGHVS and CDR2 FQNEAQ. The CDR3 length is 15 residues. In DNA, the CDR3 is TGTGCCAGCAGCGCAGGGACAGAGTACCAAGAGACCCAGTACTTC. Its translation: CASSAGTEYQETQYF.

The chain uses TRBV27 and TRBJ1-1; TRBD1 agrees at 9 bases. This CDR3 is 15 amino acids long. Germline values: CDR1 MNHEY, CDR2 SMNVEV (reference sequence). Trimming took 3 bases from V and 4 from J; bases not matched to a gene: 6. CDR3 sequence reads: CASSFFTGGGTEAFF. CDR3 DNA sequence: TGTGCCAGCAGTTTTTTTACAGGGGGCGGCACTGAAGCTTTCTTT.

The chain employs TRBV18 and TRBJ1-3; D may be TRBD1 (6 bases). The ends were cut back, 0 bases at V and 4 bases at J, with 10 bases in the middle. The CDR3 spans 15 residues. Germline V gives CDR1 KGHSH, CDR2 LQKENI. The DNA for the CDR3 is TGTGCCAGCTCACCACCAGGACAGCAAGGAAACACCATATATTTT. Translation gives CASSPPGQQGNTIYF.

This clone was recorded only once. This rearrangement joins TRBV6-5 to TRBJ2-3, with 9 bases lining up with TRBD2. Germline lookup yields CDR1 MNHEY and CDR2 SVGAGI. The CDR3 consists of 15 residues. J lost 4 bases, V lost 2 bases, and 4 bases had no gene match. DNA for the CDR3: TGTGCCAGCAGTTACGGGCGGGGGGGATCAGATACGCAGTATTTT. Protein product: CASSYGRGGSDTQYF.

The J gene is TRBJ2-7, the V gene TRBV9; D uncertain. The germline gives CDR1 SGDLS, CDR2 YYNGEE. The CDR3 contains 14 residues. Trimming took 3 bases from V and 2 from J, leaving 12 bases between them. The chain's CDR3 is CASSAGSDPYEQYF. CDR3 DNA sequence: TGTGCCAGCAGCGCCGGATCAGACCCCTACGAGCAGTACTTC. The full variable domain, with the rest looked up from reference TRBV9 and TRBJ2-7, is DSGVTQTPKHLITATGQRVTLRCSPRSGDLSVYWYQQSLDQGLQFLIQYYNGEERAKGNILERFSAQQFPDLHSELNLSSLELGDSALYFCASSAGSDPYEQYFGPGTRLTVT.

J is TRBJ2-7 and V is TRBV6-1; weak D call: TRBD2 (6 bases). The CDR3 is made up of 15 amino acids. Germline V gives CDR1 MNHNS, CDR2 SASEGT. Trimming left V 6 bases short and J 3 bases short, with 18 bases between. CDR3 residues: CASRPDGGIIYEQYF. The CDR3 nucleotides read TGTGCCAGCAGACCGGACGGAGGGATTATCTACGAGCAGTACTTC.

The rearrangement joins TRBV13 to TRBJ2-2; D not resolved. Germline-derived CDR1 and CDR2 are PRHDT and FYEKMQ (reference sequence). Trimming took 5 bases from V and 6 from J, leaving 10 bases between them. The length of the CDR3 is 13 residues. DNA for the CDR3: TGTGCCAGCAGCGCACTAAATTCCGGGGAGCTGTTTTTT. This gives the protein CASSALNSGELFF.

The V gene is TRBV19, the J gene TRBJ2-7; D may be TRBD2 (5 bases). V lost 3 bases to trimming and J lost 7 bases, with 16 bases between them. The CDR3 extends over 14 amino acids. CDR1 LNHDA and CDR2 SQIVND come from the germline V gene (reference sequence). The CDR3 DNA is TGTGCCAGTAGTATCGGAGGCCCCCTGGGGGAGCAGTACTTC. Translating it yields CASSIGGPLGEQYF. Combining the CDR3 with reference TRBV19 and TRBJ2-7 gives the whole variable domain DGGITQSPKYLFRKEGQNVTLSCEQNLNHDAMYWYRQDPGQGLRLIYYSQIVNDFQKGDIAEGYSVSREKKESFPLTVTSAQKNPTAFYLCASSIGGPLGEQYFGPGTRLTVT.

Details on this clone: The same CDR3 is also encoded by other DNA sequences in this sample. The gene calls are TRBV4-1 and TRBJ2-1; 9 bases are a match to TRBD2. This CDR3 is 15 amino acids long. The J segment lost 7 bases and the V segment lost 5 bases, leaving 9 bases of the junction unmatched. Germline lookup yields CDR1 MGHRA and CDR2 YSYEKL. The CDR3 bases are TGCGCCAGCAGCTTGACTAGCGGAGCCGGAAATGAGCAGTTCTTC. Translating it yields CASSLTSGAGNEQFF.

This clone has a single count. The chain carries TRBV6-5 and TRBJ1-1, with a tentative D call TRBD1 (5 bases). Trimming pared 6 bases from V and 1 base from J, leaving 15 bases between. This CDR3 comprises 15 residues. Germline V gene data show CDR1 as MNHEY and CDR2 as SVGAGI. The CDR3 DNA sequence: TGTGCCAGCAGCCATTCCCCTACAGGGAACACTGAAGCTTTCTTT. This encodes CASSHSPTGNTEAFF.

V and J are TRBV5-6 and TRBJ1-1; perhaps TRBD1 as D (6 bases). Trimming shortened V by 8 bases and J by 0 bases, and 11 bases separated the two germline ends. The CDR3 extends over 13 amino acids. Germline V gene data show CDR1 as SGHDT and CDR2 as YYEEEE. The CDR3 protein is CASDRSLNTEAFF. CDR3 DNA: TGTGCCAGTGACAGGAGTCTGAACACTGAAGCTTTCTTT. The whole variable domain, remainder taken from reference TRBV5-6 and TRBJ1-1, is DAGVTQSPTHLIKTRGQQVTLRCSPKSGHDTVSWYQQALGQGPQFIFQYYEEEERQRGNFPDRFSGHQFPNYSSELNVNALLLGDSALYLCASDRSLNTEAFFGQGTRLTVV.

This chain uses TRBV10-2 with TRBJ1-6; the match to TRBD1 covers 8 bases. Germline V gives CDR1 WSHSY, CDR2 SAAADI. The CDR3 length is 16 residues. Unmatched junction bases numbered 8, after V lost 6 bases and J lost 4 bases. Here the CDR3 DNA reads TGCGCCAGCAGCCGGACAGGGCACTCTTATAATTCACCCCTCCACTTT. It translates to CASSRTGHSYNSPLHF.

J is TRBJ1-2 and V is TRBV7-2; TRBD1 matches at 12 bases. The V gene end was trimmed by 3 bases and the J gene end by 8 bases; junction bases not matched to a gene: 10. The CDR3 has 16 amino acids. The V gene's germline CDR1 is SGHTA and CDR2 FQGNSA. The DNA of the CDR3 is TGTGCCAGCAGCTTTGGGATGGGGGACAGGGGGCGCGGCTACACCTTC. Translated: CASSFGMGDRGRGYTF.

This sequence joins TRBV27 and TRBJ2-3, with 8 bases that match TRBD2. CDR1 is MNHEY, CDR2 SMNVEV, per germline (reference sequence). The CDR3 spans 15 residues. V trimming: 5 bases; J trimming: 4 bases; junction bases outside the gene matches: 8. CDR3 amino acids: CASSLGTRMADTQYF. In nucleotides, the CDR3 is TGTGCCAGCAGTCTCGGGACTAGGATGGCAGATACGCAGTATTTT.

The gene calls are TRBV10-1 and TRBJ1-2; D gene ambiguous. This CDR3 contains 15 residues. The V end lost 0 bases, the J end lost 4 bases, and 12 bases lay between the germline ends. Germline V CDR1 and CDR2: WNHNN, SYGVQD (reference sequence). This CDR3 reads CASSESAPFLYGYTF. CDR3 in DNA: TGCGCCAGCAGTGAGTCGGCCCCATTCCTCTATGGCTACACCTTC.

J is TRBJ1-5 and V is TRBV25-1, with D tentatively TRBD1 (5 bases). The CDR3 spans 14 residues. With 4 bases removed from V and 4 bases from J, the gap between germline ends came to 11 bases. Germline V gives CDR1 MGHDK, CDR2 SYGVNS. The CDR3 DNA sequence: TGTGCCAGCAGTGGTCAGGGCGGTAATCAGCCCCAGCATTTT. Translation: CASSGQGGNQPQHF.

The chain has TRBV6-5 and TRBJ2-7; TRBD1 agrees at 8 bases. V was pared by 6 bases and J by 2 bases, with 9 bases of the junction left unmatched. The CDR3 is made up of 15 amino acids. The V gene's germline CDR1 is MNHEY and CDR2 SVGAGI. The DNA for the CDR3 is TGTGCCAGCAGCCCACGGACAGGGCTAACCTACGAGCAGTACTTC. Protein product: CASSPRTGLTYEQYF.

V and J are TRBV27 and TRBJ2-5; D is possibly TRBD2 (6 bases). Germline CDR1 and CDR2: MNHEY and SMNVEV (reference sequence). The CDR3 is 15 amino acids. V shed 6 bases and J shed 2 bases, with 16 bases lying between them. The CDR3 nucleotides read TGTGCCAGCAGCTGGGGTGCGGGGTCTCAAGAGACCCAGTACTTC. It specifies CASSWGAGSQETQYF.

This clone showed up just once. The chain combines TRBV5-6 with TRBJ2-7; D is unclear. V was cut by 1 base and J by 2 bases, with 10 bases left in between. The germline V gene has CDR1 SGHDT and CDR2 YYEEEE. The CDR3 has 14 residues. CDR3 amino acids: CASSLSTDTYEQYF. CDR3 nucleotides: TGTGCCAGCAGCTTGTCTACAGACACCTACGAGCAGTACTTC.

This clone was detected only once. The rearrangement links TRBV5-1 to TRBJ2-7; tentatively, D is TRBD1 or TRBD2 (5 bases each). The CDR3 has 14 amino acids. Germline V CDR1 and CDR2: SGHRS, YFSETQ. V was trimmed by 1 base and J by 2 bases, leaving 10 bases between them. DNA of the CDR3: TGCGCCAGCAGCTTGCCAGGGAGCGCCTACGAGCAGTACTTC. It is translated as CASSLPGSAYEQYF.

The chain combines TRBV7-2 with TRBJ2-3; D unclear. The CDR3 sequence is 14 residues long. V lost 2 bases, J lost 0 bases, and 6 bases lay in between. The germline V gene encodes CDR1 SGHTA and CDR2 FQGNSA. The CDR3 DNA reads as TGTGCCAGCAGCTTAATTACTAGCACAGATACGCAGTATTTT. This gives the protein CASSLITSTDTQYF.

The rearrangement uses TRBV7-9 and TRBJ1-1; 7 bases line up with TRBD1. The CDR3 runs 14 residues. Germline values: CDR1 SEHNR, CDR2 FQNEAQ (reference sequence). With V trimmed by 5 bases and J by 7 bases, 10 bases remained unmatched. Here the CDR3 reads CASSTQGLGYEAFF. For the CDR3, the DNA is TGTGCCAGCAGCACACAGGGGTTGGGATATGAAGCTTTCTTT.

The rearrangement links TRBV5-6 to TRBJ2-7, with TRBD2 matching 7 bases. V dropped 4 bases and J dropped 2; count of bases not matched to a gene: 12. Germline values: CDR1 SGHDT, CDR2 YYEEEE. The CDR3 is 16 amino acids. The CDR3 region has the DNA TGTGCCAGCAGCCCAACCCCAAGCGGGGAGACCTACGAGCAGTACTTC. Its translation: CASSPTPSGETYEQYF.

This clone was seen a single time. This chain connects TRBV29-1 to TRBJ2-2; possible D gene TRBD1, 5 bases. V lost 5 bases to trimming and J lost 6 bases, with 16 bases between them. The CDR3 loop spans 14 amino acids. Germline values: CDR1 SQVTM, CDR2 ANQGSEA. CDR3 nucleotide sequence: TGCAGCGTTCAGGTCACACTGGGGCCCGGGGAGCTGTTTTTT. It is translated as CSVQVTLGPGELFF.

The CDR3 sequence is CASSEGREDTGELFF. The CDR3 bases are TGTGCCAGCAGTGAAGGCAGGGAAGACACCGGGGAGCTGTTTTTT. The V and J genes are TRBV2 and TRBJ2-2; D possibly corresponds to TRBD1 (5 bases). The germline CDR1 and CDR2 sequences are SNHLY and FYNNEI. The CDR3 totals 15 residues. Trimming removed 1 base at V and 3 bases at J, with 9 bases between.